The T cell receptor (beta chain) under discussion was sequenced for a study of CD8 T cells in ankylosing spondylitis. TCRdb re-called the 5' RACE reads through MiXCR, storing one row per CDR3 protein. The sample contains roughly 150,000 distinct CDR3 sequences, 30% to 35% of which appear only once. Germline V gives CDR1 MNHNS, CDR2 SASEGT. The V end was cut by 5 bases, the J end by 4 bases, with 15 bases between. This CDR3 spans 15 amino acids. Material: synovial fluid, either unsorted or a sorted T cell fraction (not recorded which). The sequence came from a male donor with ankylosing spondylitis. The chain carries TRBV6-1 and TRBJ1-5; weak D call: TRBD1 (5 bases). The CDR3 protein is CASSRNWDENQPQHF. The DNA of the CDR3 is TGTGCCAGCAGTAGGAATTGGGACGAAAATCAGCCCCAGCATTTT.